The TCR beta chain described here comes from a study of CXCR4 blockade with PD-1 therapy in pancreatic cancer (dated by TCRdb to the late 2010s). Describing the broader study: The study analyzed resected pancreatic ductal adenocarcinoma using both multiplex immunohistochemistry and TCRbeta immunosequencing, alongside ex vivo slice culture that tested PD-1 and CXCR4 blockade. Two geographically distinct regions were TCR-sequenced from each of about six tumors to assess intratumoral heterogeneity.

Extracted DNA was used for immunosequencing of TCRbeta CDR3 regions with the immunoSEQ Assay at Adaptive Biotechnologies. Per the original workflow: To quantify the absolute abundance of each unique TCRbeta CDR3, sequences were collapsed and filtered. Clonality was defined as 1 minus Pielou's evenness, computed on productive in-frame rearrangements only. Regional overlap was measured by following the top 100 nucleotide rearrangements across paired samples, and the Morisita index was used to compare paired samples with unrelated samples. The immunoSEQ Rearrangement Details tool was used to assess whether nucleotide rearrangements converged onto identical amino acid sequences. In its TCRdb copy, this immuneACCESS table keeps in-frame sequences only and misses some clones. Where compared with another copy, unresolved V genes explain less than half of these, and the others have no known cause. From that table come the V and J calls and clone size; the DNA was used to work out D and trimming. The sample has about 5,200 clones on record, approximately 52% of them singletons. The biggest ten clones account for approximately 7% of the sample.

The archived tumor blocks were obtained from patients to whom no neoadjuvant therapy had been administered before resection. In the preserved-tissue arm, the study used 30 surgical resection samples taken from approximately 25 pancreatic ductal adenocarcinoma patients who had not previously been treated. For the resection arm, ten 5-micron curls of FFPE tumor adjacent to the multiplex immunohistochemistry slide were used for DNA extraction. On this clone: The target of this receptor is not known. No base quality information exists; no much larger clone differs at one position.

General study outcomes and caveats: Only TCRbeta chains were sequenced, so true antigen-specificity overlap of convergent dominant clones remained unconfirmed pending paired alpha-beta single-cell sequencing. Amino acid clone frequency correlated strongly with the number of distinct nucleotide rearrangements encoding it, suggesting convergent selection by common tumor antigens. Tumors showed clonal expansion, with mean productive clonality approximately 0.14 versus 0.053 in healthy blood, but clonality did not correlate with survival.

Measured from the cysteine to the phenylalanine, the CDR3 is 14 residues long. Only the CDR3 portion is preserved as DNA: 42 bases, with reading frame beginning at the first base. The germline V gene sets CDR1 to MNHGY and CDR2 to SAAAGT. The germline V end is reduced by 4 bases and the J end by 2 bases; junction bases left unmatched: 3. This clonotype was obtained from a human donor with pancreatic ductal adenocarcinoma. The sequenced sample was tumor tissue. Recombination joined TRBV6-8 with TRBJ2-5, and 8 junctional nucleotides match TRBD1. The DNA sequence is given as TGTGCCAGCAGTTTGAACAGGGGGCAAGAGACCCAGTACTTC. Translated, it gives CASSLNRGQETQYF.